This is a list of T cell receptor beta chains from one sample in a study of T-cell memory formation after mild COVID-19. TCRdb re-analysed the 5' RACE reads in MiXCR, keeping a single row per CDR3 protein. The table includes 350,000 to 450,000 distinct CDR3 sequences, about an eighth detected once. Source material: PBMCs or a T cell subset sorted from them (not recorded which). The receptors derive from a man in his late teens or twenties who had mild COVID-19 (a few samples of this study predate the infection). Cell type and time point are not known. Each CDR3 is given with its conserved first and last residue. Clone size appears in some rows only: once, few, many, or a class for an expanded clone.

CDR3 protein: CASSRGGQADYNEQFF
clone size: few
V gene: TRBV5-1
J gene: TRBJ2-1

CDR3 protein: CASSQDRLAPLHF
clone size: .
V gene: TRBV3-1
J gene: TRBJ1-6

CDR3 protein: CASSGEASYKTQYF
clone size: few
V gene: TRBV27
J gene: TRBJ2-5

CDR3 protein: CASSPSTSGGLTDTQYF
clone size: .
V gene: TRBV7-8
J gene: TRBJ2-3

CDR3 protein: CASKTGEANEQFF
clone size: few
V gene: TRBV6-2/TRBV6-3
J gene: TRBJ2-1

CDR3 protein: CASSSEPESTTLYNEQFF
clone size: few
V gene: TRBV12-3/TRBV12-4
J gene: TRBJ2-1

CDR3 protein: CSVSISGTGGNGYTF
clone size: .
V gene: TRBV29-1
J gene: TRBJ1-2

CDR3 protein: CSASLLAGGPRDTQYF
clone size: .
V gene: TRBV20-1
J gene: TRBJ2-3

CDR3 protein: CASSLASQGAEAFF
clone size: few
V gene: TRBV5-1
J gene: TRBJ1-1

CDR3 protein: CASSLPNSGRFDGYTF
clone size: .
V gene: TRBV7-9
J gene: TRBJ1-2

CDR3 protein: CASSQGQATTEAFF
clone size: many
V gene: TRBV5-1
J gene: TRBJ1-1

CDR3 protein: CASSYSRLGSGPGQPSTDTQYF
clone size: few
V gene: TRBV6-2/TRBV6-3
J gene: TRBJ2-3

CDR3 protein: CATSDQAGWGYTF
clone size: .
V gene: TRBV24-1
J gene: TRBJ1-2

CDR3 protein: CSVVSGGTDTQYF
clone size: .
V gene: TRBV29-1
J gene: TRBJ2-3

CDR3 protein: CSVFGELNTEAFF
clone size: .
V gene: TRBV20-1
J gene: TRBJ1-1

CDR3 protein: CASSYSLPTSNYGYTF
clone size: .
V gene: TRBV6-5
J gene: TRBJ1-2

CDR3 protein: CASSGGQTGTVNTGELFF
clone size: few
V gene: TRBV9
J gene: TRBJ2-2

CDR3 protein: CATRPPNGLAGPSNYGYTF
clone size: few
V gene: TRBV24-1
J gene: TRBJ1-2

CDR3 protein: CASSDSGVQETQYF
clone size: many
V gene: TRBV9
J gene: TRBJ2-5

CDR3 protein: CSARDRTSYGYTF
clone size: .
V gene: TRBV20-1
J gene: TRBJ1-2

CDR3 protein: CASSLRAGVVGNEKLFF
clone size: few
V gene: TRBV7-8
J gene: TRBJ1-4

CDR3 protein: CASSLAGTGYEQYF
clone size: many
V gene: TRBV5-1
J gene: TRBJ2-7

CDR3 protein: CASSQAGGWQETQYF
clone size: .
V gene: TRBV4-2
J gene: TRBJ2-5

CDR3 protein: CASSLLKKTQYF
clone size: many
V gene: TRBV28
J gene: TRBJ2-5

CDR3 protein: CASSLSRTGGNQPQHF
clone size: few
V gene: TRBV27
J gene: TRBJ1-5

CDR3 protein: CANPSRATTGELFF
clone size: many
V gene: TRBV7-2
J gene: TRBJ2-2

CDR3 protein: CASSQSGFSGDEQFF
clone size: few
V gene: TRBV4-1
J gene: TRBJ2-1

CDR3 protein: CASSLGAGAYNSPLHF
clone size: few
V gene: TRBV7-9
J gene: TRBJ1-6

CDR3 protein: CASSQVGQRTDTQYF
clone size: few
V gene: TRBV4-1
J gene: TRBJ2-3

CDR3 protein: CASSPNRDRARDEQYF
clone size: .
V gene: TRBV4-2
J gene: TRBJ2-7

CDR3 protein: CASSHPFRTGGYEQYF
clone size: many
V gene: TRBV4-1
J gene: TRBJ2-7

CDR3 protein: CRKDKDTEAFF
clone size: few
V gene: TRBV20-1
J gene: TRBJ1-1

CDR3 protein: CATSTDWDDNEKLFF
clone size: few
V gene: TRBV15
J gene: TRBJ1-4

CDR3 protein: CASANTEAFF
clone size: .
V gene: TRBV7-2
J gene: TRBJ1-1

CDR3 protein: CASSDPETYGYTF
clone size: few
V gene: TRBV6-5
J gene: TRBJ1-2

CDR3 protein: CASSRYEGGYSNQPQHF
clone size: medium-sized
V gene: TRBV7-9
J gene: TRBJ1-5

CDR3 protein: CASSPPSSSGELFF
clone size: few
V gene: TRBV9
J gene: TRBJ2-2

CDR3 protein: CASSPAMGSMAEQYF
clone size: .
V gene: TRBV11-2
J gene: TRBJ2-7

CDR3 protein: CASSLVRFLTGTEAFF
clone size: few
V gene: TRBV7-9
J gene: TRBJ1-1

CDR3 protein: CASSLVYTGELFF
clone size: few
V gene: TRBV7-8
J gene: TRBJ2-2

CDR3 protein: CASSARDRVNTEAFF
clone size: .
V gene: TRBV7-6
J gene: TRBJ1-1

CDR3 protein: CASWPGLAGHSSYEQYF
clone size: .
V gene: TRBV27
J gene: TRBJ2-7

CDR3 protein: CASSPSSLYEQYF
clone size: few
V gene: TRBV18
J gene: TRBJ2-7

CDR3 protein: CASSLAEYSPEQYF
clone size: few
V gene: TRBV5-1
J gene: TRBJ2-7

CDR3 protein: CASSFGRETETQYF
clone size: .
V gene: TRBV11-3
J gene: TRBJ2-5